One and the same sample provided the 25 T cell receptor beta chains below, sequenced in a study of blood T cell repertoires in COVID-19. TCRdb keeps only in-frame clones here, not all; method: immunoSEQ multiplex PCR. The table has hundreds of thousands of clones, roughly 90% seen once. Sequenced: peripheral blood. These receptors all come from a woman in her twenties or thirties with acute or convalescent COVID-19.

The chain combines TRBV18 with TRBJ2-5; perhaps TRBD2 as D (5 bases). The ends were cut back, 4 bases at V and 5 bases at J, with 8 bases in the middle. The CDR3 spans 12 residues. Germline loops: CDR1 KGHSH, CDR2 LQKENI. The CDR3 is CASSLLAETQYF. CDR3 sequence (DNA): TGTGCCAGCTCACTTTTAGCGGAGACCCAGTACTTC.

The genes are TRBV7-6 and TRBJ2-3, with TRBD2 matching 9 bases. Germline CDR1 and CDR2: SGHVS and FNYEAQ. The ends lost 5 bases at V and 0 bases at J; junction bases unmatched: 3. This CDR3 is built from 15 residues. As DNA, the CDR3 is TGTGCCAGCAGCCGTAGCGGGAGTAGCACAGATACGCAGTATTTT. This sequence encodes CASSRSGSSTDTQYF.

The rearrangement links TRBV4-2 to TRBJ2-7, with TRBD2 as a possible D gene (5 bases). The V gene's germline CDR1 is LGHNA and CDR2 YNFKEQ. The CDR3 is 14 residues long. Between the trimmed V and J ends, which lost 0 bases and 9 bases, there was a span of 15 bases. CDR3 DNA sequence: TGTGCCAGCAGCCAAGATCACAACCAGAGGGTGCAGTACTTC. This encodes CASSQDHNQRVQYF.

The chain couples TRBV6-5 to TRBJ2-7; a possible D gene is TRBD2 (6 bases). This CDR3 has 13 amino acids. Between the trimmed V and J ends, which lost 7 bases and 5 bases, there was a span of 15 bases. The germline CDR1 and CDR2 sequences are MNHEY and SVGAGI. Here the CDR3 DNA reads TGTGCCAGCAAAGAGGAGGGTGTCCACGAGCAGTACTTC. It yields the protein CASKEEGVHEQYF.

This rearrangement joins TRBV28 to TRBJ1-4, with D possibly TRBD1 on 6 matching bases. V was trimmed by 8 bases and J by 10 bases, leaving 11 bases between them. This CDR3 comprises 11 residues. CDR1 MDHEN and CDR2 SYDVKM come from the germline V gene. CDR3 sequence (DNA): TGTGCCAGCCCAACAGGGATAAAACTGTTTTTT. Its translation is CASPTGIKLFF.

The chain carries TRBV6-5 and TRBJ2-7; 9 bases align to TRBD1. The CDR3 totals 15 residues. The V gene end was trimmed by 6 bases and the J gene end by 4 bases; junction bases not matched to a gene: 10. The germline V gene encodes CDR1 MNHEY and CDR2 SVGAGI. In DNA, the CDR3 is TGTGCCAGCAGCAGAAGGACAGGGGCGGGTTACGAGCAGTACTTC. Its translation is CASSRRTGAGYEQYF.

In this sample, this clone turned up a few times. This sequence joins TRBV10-3 and TRBJ1-5, with 8 nucleotides matching TRBD1. The V gene's germline CDR1 is ENHRY and CDR2 SYGVKD. Trimming took 5 bases from V and 3 from J; bases not matched to a gene: 3. The CDR3 length is 14 residues. The CDR3 DNA reads TGTGCCATCAGTCCGGGACAGGACAATCAGCCCCAGCATTTT. As protein: CAISPGQDNQPQHF.

The V call is TRBV19, the J call TRBJ2-1, with D possibly matching TRBD2 (5 bases). This CDR3 contains 15 residues. CDR1 is LNHDA, CDR2 SQIVND, per germline (reference sequence). V was trimmed by 5 bases and J by 3 bases, leaving 14 bases between them. The CDR3 loop reads CASSSRTFVYNEQFF. CDR3 DNA: TGTGCCAGTAGTTCAAGGACTTTCGTCTACAATGAGCAGTTCTTC.

V and J are TRBV6-5 and TRBJ1-5, with D possibly TRBD1 on 5 matching bases. The germline V and J ends were trimmed by 8 bases and 7 bases, with 18 bases remaining between them. CDR1 is MNHEY, CDR2 SVGAGI, per germline. The CDR3 is made up of 14 amino acids. The CDR3 spells CASSPSGSAQPQHF. The CDR3 DNA follows: TGTGCCAGCTCTCCGTCAGGGTCGGCACAGCCCCAGCATTTT.

The chain links TRBV27 to TRBJ1-2; D ambiguous. The germline gives CDR1 MNHEY, CDR2 SMNVEV (reference sequence). This CDR3 is built from 12 residues. The V and J ends lost 2 bases and 6 bases respectively, with 7 bases between them. CDR3 amino acids: CASSLGGDGYTF. The CDR3 DNA follows: TGTGCCAGCAGTTTAGGCGGGGATGGCTACACCTTC.

This clone has more than one count but fewer than ten. The chain is built from TRBV4-2 and TRBJ2-7; 7 bases are shared with TRBD2. This CDR3 is built from 17 residues. CDR1 and CDR2 (germline): LGHNA, YNFKEQ. The J segment lost 0 bases and the V segment lost 0 bases, leaving 8 bases of the junction unmatched. The CDR3 loop is CASSQDRDGGISYEQYF. The CDR3 DNA reads TGTGCCAGCAGCCAAGATAGGGACGGGGGGATCTCCTACGAGCAGTACTTC.

The chain recombines TRBV7-2 with TRBJ1-1; weak D call: TRBD1 (6 bases). Germline loops: CDR1 SGHTA, CDR2 FQGNSA. The CDR3 totals 13 residues. The V end was cut by 5 bases, the J end by 1 base, with 8 bases between. This CDR3 reads CASSRQENTEAFF. The CDR3 coding sequence is TGTGCCAGCAGCCGACAGGAGAACACTGAAGCTTTCTTT.

CDR3 DNA sequence: TGTGCCAGCAGTCAAGGGACTAGCGGGGGCACAGATACGCAGTATTTT. The encoded protein is CASSQGTSGGTDTQYF. The chain is built from TRBV6-1 and TRBJ2-3; 13 nucleotides line up with TRBD2. Germline lookup yields CDR1 MNHNS and CDR2 SASEGT. V lost 5 bases and J lost 1; bases outside the gene matches: 3. This CDR3 region has 16 residues.

The J gene is TRBJ2-2, the V gene TRBV6-5; D gene ambiguous. Germline-derived CDR1 and CDR2 are MNHEY and SVGAGI. The V gene lost 0 bases and the J gene lost 7 bases, with 6 bases spanning the gap. The CDR3 loop spans 13 amino acids. The CDR3 DNA reads TGTGCCAGCAGTTACTCGACAAGCGGGGAGCTGTTTTTT. Protein sequence: CASSYSTSGELFF.

The chain employs TRBV7-2 and TRBJ2-6; TRBD1 is a possible D gene (6 bases). This CDR3 has 17 amino acids. The V end lost 5 bases, the J end lost 1 base, and 15 bases lay between the germline ends. Germline V gene lookup returns CDR1 SGHTA and CDR2 FQGNSA. DNA of the CDR3: TGTGCCAGCAGCCGCCCGGGACACTTTTCTGGGGCCAACGTCCTGACTTTC. Its protein is CASSRPGHFSGANVLTF.

The chain uses TRBV3-1 (or the pseudogene TRBV3-2) and TRBJ2-5; the match to TRBD2 covers 10 bases. CDR3 length equals 16 residues. J was trimmed by 2 bases and V by 1 base; bases with no gene match: 4. Germline-derived CDR1 and CDR2 are LGHDT and YNNKEL (reference sequence). The chain's CDR3 is CASSQGLAGAQETQYF. Written as DNA, the CDR3 is TGTGCCAGCAGCCAAGGGCTAGCGGGGGCACAAGAGACCCAGTACTTC.

The CDR3 protein is CASSPSDSLYGYTF. The CDR3 DNA reads as TGTGCCAGCTCACCTTCGGACAGCCTATATGGCTACACCTTC. The rearrangement joins TRBV18 to TRBJ1-2, with D possibly matching TRBD1 (6 bases). Looked up from germline, CDR1 is KGHSH and CDR2 is LQKENI. V dropped 3 bases and J dropped 5 bases, with 13 bases sitting between them. The CDR3 is 14 residues long.

The chain employs TRBV23-1 and TRBJ1-2; D is uncertain. TRBV23-1 is sorted into the ORF group, with uncertain function. The CDR3 extends over 12 amino acids. V was shortened by 6 bases and J by 4 bases, with 9 bases between the two germline ends. This CDR3 is CASSPGGYGYTF. The CDR3 bases are TGCGCCAGCAGCCCCGGCGGCTATGGCTACACCTTC.

The CDR3 coding sequence is TGTGCCAGCAAAGAAGACTTGAACACTGAAGCTTTCTTT. Its protein is CASKEDLNTEAFF. The rearrangement joins TRBV27 to TRBJ1-1; D gene uncertain. Germline CDR1 is MNHEY and CDR2 is SMNVEV (reference sequence). CDR3 length equals 13 residues. The V end lost 7 bases, the J end lost 0 bases, and 9 bases lay between the germline ends.

V and J are TRBV7-6 and TRBJ2-7, with a tentative D call TRBD2 (7 bases). Germline lookup yields CDR1 SGHVS and CDR2 FNYEAQ. This CDR3 spans 18 amino acids. With 5 bases removed from V and 0 bases from J, the gap between germline ends came to 23 bases. The CDR3 nucleotides are TGTGCCAGCAGCCCAGGGAAAGGGGGGGTCCCTTACTCCTACGAGCAGTACTTC. Amino acid sequence: CASSPGKGGVPYSYEQYF.

This rearrangement joins TRBV6-5 to TRBJ2-7, with TRBD1 matching over 8 bases. Unmatched junction bases numbered 6, after V lost 9 bases and J lost 2 bases. CDR1 is MNHEY and CDR2 is SVGAGI in the germline V gene. The CDR3 has 13 residues. The CDR3 reads CARNRDRPYEQYF. For the CDR3, the DNA is TGTGCCAGAAACCGGGACAGGCCCTACGAGCAGTACTTC.

This chain uses TRBV5-6 with TRBJ1-1, with 7 bases lining up with TRBD1. The germline CDR1 and CDR2 sequences are SGHDT and YYEEEE. The CDR3 is 13 residues long. V lost 3 bases to trimming and J lost 1 base; unmatched junction nucleotides: 0. This chain's CDR3 is CASSWDRNTEAFF. The CDR3 DNA follows: TGTGCCAGCAGCTGGGACAGGAACACTGAAGCTTTCTTT.

The V gene is TRBV24-1, the J gene TRBJ2-2, with 10 positions matching TRBD2. With 3 bases clipped from V and 1 base from J, the junction kept 7 bases outside the gene matches. This CDR3 contains 18 residues. CDR1 and CDR2 from the germline V gene are KGHDR and SFDVKD. In DNA form, the CDR3 reads TGTGCCACCAGTGATCGCGGGCCTAGCGGGGGGAACACCGGGGAGCTGTTTTTT. Translation gives CATSDRGPSGGNTGELFF.

As concerns this clone: Other DNA sequences in the same sample also yield this CDR3. The chain carries TRBV4-2 and TRBJ2-5, with 9 bases fitting TRBD2. J was trimmed by 3 bases and V by 4 bases; bases with no gene match: 0. CDR3 length: 13 residues. Germline V gene lookup returns CDR1 LGHNA and CDR2 YNFKEQ. The CDR3 coding sequence is TGTGCCAGCAGCCCTAGCGGGGAAGAGACCCAGTACTTC. It codes for CASSPSGEETQYF.

With regard to this clone: The same CDR3 arises from other DNA sequences in this sample as well. This rearrangement joins TRBV7-9 to TRBJ2-5, with unresolved D. From germline, CDR1 is SEHNR and CDR2 FQNEAQ (reference sequence). V lost 3 bases, J lost 4 bases, and 6 bases lay in between. The CDR3 is 12 amino acids. CDR3 region: CASSFSGETQYF. CDR3 sequence (DNA): TGTGCCAGCAGCTTTTCCGGAGAGACCCAGTACTTC.